The 29 T cell receptor beta chains presented below share a single source sample, sequenced in a study of blood T cell repertoires in COVID-19. The assay was immunoSEQ multiplex PCR, and TCRdb's table has in-frame clones only and misses some. The sample has 65,000 to 90,000 clones; 80% to 90% are singletons. Sequenced input: peripheral blood. The source of these receptors is a man at least 80 years old with acute or convalescent COVID-19.

This sequence joins TRBV5-6 and TRBJ1-4; D might be TRBD1 (6 bases). This CDR3 has 16 residues. Germline CDR1 and CDR2: SGHDT and YYEEEE. Between the trimmed V and J ends, which lost 1 base and 8 bases, there was a span of 18 bases. CDR3 DNA: TGTGCCAGCAGCTTGTCACAGGGAGCGGTGGGGGAAAAACTGTTTTTT. Translation gives CASSLSQGAVGEKLFF.

V and J are TRBV6-5 and TRBJ2-7; D ambiguous. V was cut by 6 bases and J by 2 bases, with 11 bases left in between. Germline V gene lookup returns CDR1 MNHEY and CDR2 SVGAGI. This CDR3 is 13 amino acids long. The DNA for the CDR3 is TGTGCCAGCAGCCGAATTGGAGCCTACGAGCAGTACTTC. It translates to CASSRIGAYEQYF.

This clone was counted once. The V and J genes are TRBV5-1 and TRBJ1-2; D is possibly TRBD1 (5 bases). Per germline, CDR1 SGHRS and CDR2 YFSETQ. This CDR3 region has 13 residues. V dropped 0 bases and J dropped 8 bases, with 11 bases sitting between them. The CDR3 DNA sequence: TGCGCCAGCAGCTTGGGGCAGGGAGGAGGCTACACCTTC. Its protein product is CASSLGQGGGYTF. Supplemented by reference TRBV5-1 and TRBJ1-2, the full variable domain reads KAGVTQTPRYLIKTRGQQVTLSCSPISGHRSVSWYQQTPGQGLQFLFEYFSETQRNKGNFPGRFSGRQFSNSRSEMNVSTLELGDSALYLCASSLGQGGGYTFGSGTRLTVV.

Here the CDR3 reads CASSPQGTGYNEQFF. CDR3 coding DNA: TGTGCCAGCTCACCACAAGGTACAGGGTACAATGAGCAGTTCTTC. This rearrangement joins TRBV18 to TRBJ2-1, with D maybe TRBD1 (6 bases). CDR1 is KGHSH, CDR2 LQKENI, per germline. V was pared by 1 base and J by 4 bases, with 11 bases between. The CDR3 is 15 amino acids.

The chain employs TRBV30 and TRBJ2-2, with TRBD1 matching 10 bases. CDR3 length equals 17 residues. The trim removed 5 bases at V and 4 bases at J, leaving 13 bases unmatched. Germline CDR1 reads GTSNPN; CDR2 reads SVGIG (reference sequence). The CDR3: CAWSDRGFLAGTGELFF. Written as DNA, the CDR3 is TGTGCCTGGTCGGACAGGGGGTTCCTTGCGGGCACCGGGGAGCTGTTTTTT.

The chain employs TRBV11-1 and TRBJ1-6, with unresolved D. The V gene lost 5 bases and the J gene lost 10 bases, with 15 bases spanning the gap. Germline values: CDR1 SGHAT, CDR2 FQDESV (reference sequence). CDR3 length: 14 residues. The CDR3 DNA reads as TGTGCCAGCAGCCAAACACCCGACGGGTCACCCCTCCACTTT. Protein sequence: CASSQTPDGSPLHF.

The V gene is TRBV9, the J gene TRBJ2-1; 12 bases align to TRBD2. This CDR3 contains 18 residues. Germline V lookup: CDR1 SGDLS, CDR2 YYNGEE. The V gene end was trimmed by 3 bases and the J gene end by 0 bases; junction bases not matched to a gene: 7. CDR3 loop: CASSAGLAGPSSYNEQFF. CDR3 in DNA: TGTGCCAGCAGCGCGGGACTAGCGGGTCCAAGCTCCTACAATGAGCAGTTCTTC.

CDR3 coding DNA: TGCGCCAGCAGCAGGACAGGGGAGGATAGTCAGCCCCAGCATTTT. It encodes CASSRTGEDSQPQHF. The chain employs TRBV4-1 and TRBJ1-5; 9 nucleotides match TRBD1. CDR1 is MGHRA and CDR2 is YSYEKL in the germline V gene. V shed 5 bases and J 6 bases; nucleotides not matched to a gene: 8. This CDR3 has 15 amino acids.

V and J are TRBV29-1 and TRBJ1-1; 12 bases are a match to TRBD1. Germline V CDR1 and CDR2: SQVTM, ANQGSEA. This CDR3 contains 13 residues. V was pared by 7 bases and J by 5 bases, with 5 bases of the junction left unmatched. CDR3 DNA sequence: TGCAGCGGGGGACAGGGGGCTGGGACTGAAGCTTTCTTT. Translation: CSGGQGAGTEAFF.

In its sample, this clone was seen once. V is TRBV7-9 and J is TRBJ1-1; possibly TRBD1 for D (5 bases). Trimming pared 3 bases from V and 10 bases from J, leaving 9 bases between. CDR3 length: 11 residues. The germline V gene has CDR1 SEHNR and CDR2 FQNEAQ (reference sequence). This CDR3 reads CASSLGGGAFF. The CDR3 DNA reads as TGTGCCAGCAGCTTGGGGGGAGGAGCTTTCTTT.

The chain combines TRBV5-1 with TRBJ1-2, with 8 bases that match TRBD1. The CDR3 runs 13 residues. V shed 4 bases, J shed 6 bases, and the junction held 5 bases outside the gene matches. Germline values: CDR1 SGHRS, CDR2 YFSETQ. The CDR3, as DNA: TGCGCCAGCAGCATACCGGGACAGGATGGCTACACCTTC. This sequence encodes CASSIPGQDGYTF.

The chain uses TRBV29-1 and TRBJ2-3; D may be TRBD1 (5 bases). The CDR3 consists of 12 residues. Trimming removed 4 bases from V and 1 base from J, with 6 bases in between. Germline CDR1 and CDR2: SQVTM and ANQGSEA. The CDR3 protein is CSVATGTDTQYF. CDR3 nucleotides: TGCAGCGTTGCGACAGGCACAGATACGCAGTATTTT.

CDR3 nucleotides: TGTGCCAGCAGTGAACAGGGGCTTCCCAACACTGAAGCTTTCTTT. Protein product: CASSEQGLPNTEAFF. The chain links TRBV2 to TRBJ1-1; possible D gene TRBD1, 6 bases. Trimming removed 2 bases from V and 2 bases from J, with 12 bases in between. Germline-derived CDR1 and CDR2 are SNHLY and FYNNEI. There are 15 residues in the CDR3.

This chain's CDR3 is CASSYSGLAGASDTQYF. CDR3 nucleotides: TGCGCCAGCAGTTATTCGGGACTAGCGGGAGCCTCAGATACGCAGTATTTT. The rearrangement joins TRBV5-1 to TRBJ2-3; 14 bases are shared with TRBD2. Germline V lookup: CDR1 SGHRS, CDR2 YFSETQ. V trimming: 5 bases; J trimming: 4 bases; junction bases outside the gene matches: 9. This CDR3 contains 17 residues. The whole variable domain, filled in from reference TRBV5-1 and TRBJ2-3, reads KAGVTQTPRYLIKTRGQQVTLSCSPISGHRSVSWYQQTPGQGLQFLFEYFSETQRNKGNFPGRFSGRQFSNSRSEMNVSTLELGDSALYLCASSYSGLAGASDTQYFGPGTRLTVL.

The J gene is TRBJ2-5, the V gene TRBV3-1 (or the pseudogene TRBV3-2); 11 nucleotides match TRBD2. The germline gives CDR1 LGHDT, CDR2 YNNKEL (reference sequence). CDR3 length: 16 residues. With V trimmed by 4 bases and J by 1 base, 5 bases remained unmatched. For the CDR3, the DNA is TGTGCCAGCAGCCTGACTAGCGGGGAGAGCCAAGAGACCCAGTACTTC. Translating it yields CASSLTSGESQETQYF.

This chain uses TRBV7-9 with TRBJ2-7; 7 nucleotides align to TRBD1. The CDR3 is made up of 14 amino acids. Germline V gene sequence: CDR1 SEHNR, CDR2 FQNEAQ (reference sequence). J gave up 2 bases and V 0 bases, and 1 base lay outside the gene matches. In DNA form, the CDR3 reads TGTGCCAGCAGCTTAGCGGGACAGACCTACGAGCAGTACTTC. It encodes CASSLAGQTYEQYF.

The V and J genes are TRBV21-1 and TRBJ2-3; whether TRBD1, the table's D call, matches the DNA was not checked. TRBV21-1 is labeled a pseudogene. There are 14 residues in the CDR3. The CDR3 nucleotides are TGTGCCAGCAGCCCCGGGACACTCAGGGATACGCAGTATTTT. Protein sequence: CASSPGTLRDTQYF.

V and J are TRBV4-2 and TRBJ1-3; D is perhaps TRBD1 (6 bases). The CDR3 is 19 amino acids. Between the trimmed V and J ends, which lost 0 bases and 4 bases, there was a span of 22 bases. The germline gives CDR1 LGHNA, CDR2 YNFKEQ. The CDR3 sequence: CASSQDAPQGISYGNTIYF. The CDR3 coding sequence is TGTGCCAGCAGCCAAGATGCTCCACAGGGAATCAGCTACGGAAACACCATATATTTT.

The chain recombines TRBV5-1 with TRBJ1-2; TRBD1 might be the D (5 bases). The CDR3 has 13 amino acids. Germline values: CDR1 SGHRS, CDR2 YFSETQ. Between the trimmed V and J ends, which lost 5 bases and 4 bases, there was a span of 12 bases. CDR3 loop: CASSRGSFYGYTF. The CDR3 coding sequence is TGCGCCAGCAGTCGGGGGAGTTTCTATGGCTACACCTTC.

This chain joins TRBV28 and TRBJ1-2; possible D gene TRBD1, 6 bases. Trimming took off 4 bases at V and 6 bases at J, with 18 bases between the two ends. This CDR3 has 15 amino acids. Germline CDR1 MDHEN, CDR2 SYDVKM. The CDR3 region is CASSSGQPRRNGYTF. The CDR3 DNA reads as TGTGCCAGCAGTTCCGGACAGCCAAGGAGGAATGGCTACACCTTC.

The gene calls are TRBV7-6 and TRBJ2-1, with D perhaps TRBD1 (5 bases). This CDR3 spans 16 amino acids. Trimming pared 1 base from V and 2 bases from J, leaving 12 bases between. The germline gives CDR1 SGHVS, CDR2 FNYEAQ. Here the CDR3 DNA reads TGTGCCAGCAGCTTAGGCCCCCAGGGAACCTACAATGAGCAGTTCTTC. Its protein product is CASSLGPQGTYNEQFF.

V and J are TRBV9 and TRBJ1-2, with D possibly matching TRBD1 (5 bases). The CDR3 runs to 14 residues. Trimming stripped 0 bases from V and 2 bases from J, with 8 bases between. Germline V gene data show CDR1 as SGDLS and CDR2 as YYNGEE. The CDR3, as DNA: TGTGCCAGCAGCGTAGCTCAGGGCAACTATGGCTACACCTTC. Protein sequence: CASSVAQGNYGYTF.

The chain links TRBV14 to TRBJ1-1; D is ambiguous. Germline CDR1 reads SGHDN; CDR2 reads FVKESK. The V and J ends lost 0 bases and 1 base respectively, with 12 bases between them. The CDR3 is 16 amino acids. CDR3 bases: TGTGCCAGCAGCCAAGACCTCAGGTTTCGGAACACTGAAGCTTTCTTT. Translation: CASSQDLRFRNTEAFF.

The rearrangement joins TRBV5-1 to TRBJ1-1, with D unresolved. Trimming removed 5 bases from V and 0 bases from J, with 11 bases in between. CDR3 length equals 14 residues. From germline, CDR1 is SGHRS and CDR2 YFSETQ. CDR3 in amino acids: CASRVDTLNTEAFF. Written as DNA, the CDR3 is TGCGCCAGCAGAGTCGACACCTTGAACACTGAAGCTTTCTTT.

The gene calls are TRBV2 and TRBJ2-1, with TRBD2 identical over 11 bases. CDR3 length: 16 amino acids. Germline V gene data show CDR1 as SNHLY and CDR2 as FYNNEI. Trimming at V came to 6 bases and at J to 0 bases, leaving 4 bases not matched to a gene. The CDR3 sequence: CASRTSGANSYNEQFF. For the CDR3, the DNA is TGTGCCAGCAGGACTAGCGGGGCCAACTCCTACAATGAGCAGTTCTTC.

The gene calls are TRBV3-1 (or the pseudogene TRBV3-2) and TRBJ1-2; D is unclear. The CDR3 sequence is 15 residues long. V was clipped by 4 bases and J by 6 bases, with 18 bases between them. Germline V lookup: CDR1 LGHDT, CDR2 YNNKEL (reference sequence). The CDR3 coding sequence is TGTGCCAGCAGCCGTGCCGGGTTCGAAAGAGATGGCTACACCTTC. Its translation: CASSRAGFERDGYTF.

In this sample, this clone turned up once. The gene calls are TRBV27 and TRBJ2-3; D is possibly TRBD2 (7 bases). The CDR3 contains 16 residues. The germline V and J ends were trimmed by 0 bases and 2 bases, with 12 bases remaining between them. Germline CDR1 MNHEY, CDR2 SMNVEV (reference sequence). CDR3 DNA: TGTGCCAGCAGTTTATCCCCGGGGGGCCACACAGATACGCAGTATTTT. This gives the protein CASSLSPGGHTDTQYF.

The rearrangement uses TRBV3-1 (or the pseudogene TRBV3-2) and TRBJ1-1; D is possibly TRBD1 (5 bases). Germline-derived CDR1 and CDR2 are LGHDT and YNNKEL (reference sequence). This CDR3 comprises 12 residues. V lost 7 bases and J 6 bases, leaving 12 bases between the germline ends. CDR3 bases: TGTGCCAGCACGACGGGGGTCGCTGAAGCTTTCTTT. Translating gives CASTTGVAEAFF.

V gene TRBV6-5 combines with J gene TRBJ1-2; D may be TRBD1 (6 bases). Germline V gene sequence: CDR1 MNHEY, CDR2 SVGAGI. V lost 6 bases to trimming and J lost 2 bases, with 10 bases between them. The CDR3 covers 13 residues. The CDR3 region is CASRRTENYGYTF. As DNA, the CDR3 is TGTGCCAGCAGACGGACAGAAAACTATGGCTACACCTTC.